The 20 T cell receptor beta chains listed next were all sequenced from one sample in a study of T-cell memory formation after mild COVID-19. TCRdb passed the 5' RACE reads through MiXCR, listing each CDR3 protein once. This table has hundreds of thousands of distinct CDR3 sequences, roughly a fifth appearing once. Sequencing used PBMCs or a T cell subset sorted from them (not recorded which). The receptor source for this set is a man in his late teens or twenties who had mild COVID-19 (a few samples of this study predate the infection). Cell type and time point are not known.

The genes are TRBV11-2 and TRBJ2-2; possible D gene TRBD1, 6 bases. The CDR3 is 17 residues long. The germline CDR1 and CDR2 sequences are SGHAT and FQNNGV. Trimming cost V 8 bases and J 2 bases, with 21 bases left between them. The CDR3 loop is CASLTHQGGVNTGELFF. CDR3 coding DNA: TGTGCCAGCCTTACCCACCAAGGGGGAGTCAACACCGGGGAGCTGTTTTTT. Full variable domain (rest looked up from reference TRBV11-2 and TRBJ2-2): EAGVAQSPRYKIIEKRQSVAFWCNPISGHATLYWYQQILGQGPKLLIQFQNNGVVDDSQLPKDRFSAERLKGVDSTLKIQPAKLEDSAVYLCASLTHQGGVNTGELFFGEGSRLTVL.

The sample holds a few counts of this clonotype. The rearrangement links TRBV6-2 or TRBV6-3 to TRBJ2-2; D is undetermined. Germline lookup yields CDR1 MNHEY and CDR2 SVGEGT. V was shortened by 2 bases and J by 6 bases, with 7 bases between the two germline ends. The CDR3 has 13 residues. CDR3 region: CASSYVGSGELFF. The CDR3, as DNA: TGTGCCAGCAGTTACGTAGGGTCCGGGGAGCTGTTTTTT.

This clonotype was counted ten times or more. The chain is built from TRBV6-1 and TRBJ2-7; maybe TRBD1 (5 bases). Germline V CDR1 and CDR2: MNHNS, SASEGT. The CDR3 sequence is 14 residues long. The V gene lost 1 base and the J gene lost 2 bases, with 9 bases spanning the gap. The CDR3 coding sequence is TGTGCCAGCAGTGAAGAGGGGCCGACCTACGAGCAGTACTTC. Its translation is CASSEEGPTYEQYF.

V is TRBV7-9 and J is TRBJ2-1, with 11 bases fitting TRBD1. Germline CDR1 SEHNR, CDR2 FQNEAQ (reference sequence). This CDR3 comprises 15 residues. With V trimmed by 5 bases and J by 3 bases, 3 bases remained unmatched. This CDR3 reads CASSRDRGDYNEQFF. In DNA, the CDR3 is TGTGCCAGCAGCCGGGACAGGGGGGACTACAATGAGCAGTTCTTC.

This clonotype occurred many times. The chain has TRBV4-1 and TRBJ2-5; D is perhaps TRBD2 (6 bases). V was pared by 4 bases and J by 4 bases, with 16 bases between. Germline V gene data show CDR1 as MGHRA and CDR2 as YSYEKL. This CDR3 comprises 15 residues. Here the CDR3 reads CASSPLGGSLETQYF. The CDR3 coding sequence is TGCGCCAGCAGCCCTTTGGGGGGTAGCCTAGAGACCCAGTACTTC.

This clonotype was recorded a few times. The chain joins TRBV5-1 to TRBJ2-5, with D tentatively TRBD2 (5 bases). The ends were cut back, 7 bases at V and 3 bases at J, with 19 bases in the middle. This CDR3 comprises 15 residues. CDR1 and CDR2 (germline): SGHRS, YFSETQ. The CDR3 spells CASSRTGSSKETQYF. Here the CDR3 DNA reads TGCGCCAGCTCGAGGACGGGATCATCTAAAGAGACCCAGTACTTC.

This chain connects TRBV29-1 to TRBJ2-5; D remains unclear. This CDR3 comprises 13 residues. The germline V gene encodes CDR1 SQVTM and CDR2 ANQGSEA. Trimming shortened V by 4 bases and J by 5 bases, and 14 bases separated the two germline ends. CDR3 residues: CSVGARLMETQYF. DNA for the CDR3: TGCAGCGTTGGGGCGAGGTTGATGGAGACCCAGTACTTC.

This clonotype was seen more than once but under ten times. The chain combines TRBV29-1 with TRBJ2-3; D unresolved. This CDR3 contains 14 residues. In germline, CDR1 is SQVTM, CDR2 ANQGSEA. V gave up 5 bases and J gave up 6 bases, with 18 bases separating them. The CDR3 nucleotides are TGCAGCGTTTATCCAGCATCCCTAGGGGATACGCAGTATTTT. Its translation: CSVYPASLGDTQYF.

This clonotype has a handful of counts. The rearrangement links TRBV5-1 to TRBJ2-3; TRBD1 matches 10 bases. CDR1 and CDR2 (germline): SGHRS, YFSETQ. V was pared by 4 bases and J by 4 bases, with 6 bases of the junction left unmatched. The CDR3 length is 15 residues. CDR3 sequence: CASSTGQGVPDTQYF. The CDR3 bases are TGCGCCAGCAGCACCGGACAGGGGGTACCAGATACGCAGTATTTT.

This chain uses TRBV7-2 with TRBJ2-5; 12 bases are shared with TRBD2. Germline assignment: CDR1 SGHTA and CDR2 FQGNSA. With V trimmed by 2 bases and J by 5 bases, 9 bases remained unmatched. The CDR3 contains 17 residues. The CDR3 sequence is CASSLRPSGGAPETQYF. CDR3 in DNA: TGTGCCAGCAGCTTACGTCCTAGCGGGGGGGCCCCCGAGACCCAGTACTTC.

The rearrangement links TRBV2 to TRBJ2-1; 8 bases fit TRBD2. The germline gives CDR1 SNHLY, CDR2 FYNNEI. V was pared by 6 bases and J by 3 bases, with 4 bases of the junction left unmatched. The CDR3 consists of 14 residues. The CDR3 DNA reads as TGTGCCAGCAGGGGCGGGGGGATCTACAATGAGCAGTTCTTC. Translation gives CASRGGGIYNEQFF.

CDR3 nucleotides: TGTGCCAGCAGCAAGGAAGGATCTCTACAGTACTTC. This gives the protein CASSKEGSLQYF. The chain uses TRBV7-2 and TRBJ2-4, with D unresolved. Germline-derived CDR1 and CDR2 are SGHTA and FQGNSA. V shed 5 bases and J shed 13 bases, with 15 bases lying between them. The CDR3 sequence is 12 residues long.

The table lists this clonotype with a few counts. This sequence joins TRBV12-3 or TRBV12-4 and TRBJ1-1; D is uncertain. Trimming took 4 bases from V and 0 from J, leaving 12 bases between them. CDR3 length equals 15 residues. CDR3 amino acids: CASSWEEGMNTEAFF. DNA of the CDR3: TGTGCCAGCAGTTGGGAGGAGGGCATGAACACTGAAGCTTTCTTT.

The J gene is TRBJ2-1, the V gene TRBV6-2 or TRBV6-3, with D perhaps matching TRBD1 or TRBD2 (5 bases each). The ends were cut back, 4 bases at V and 7 bases at J, with 8 bases in the middle. This CDR3 comprises 12 residues. Germline CDR1 is MNHEY and CDR2 is SVGEGT. The CDR3 protein is CASSWWGNEQFF. Here the CDR3 DNA reads TGTGCCAGCAGTTGGTGGGGGAATGAGCAGTTCTTC.

A few counts support this clonotype. The rearrangement uses TRBV7-2 and TRBJ2-7; possibly TRBD1 or TRBD2 for D (5 bases each). Between the trimmed V and J ends, which lost 5 bases and 7 bases, there was a span of 15 bases. The CDR3 length is 13 residues. CDR1 SGHTA and CDR2 FQGNSA come from the germline V gene. The CDR3 region is CASSQGRGQEQYF. CDR3 coding DNA: TGTGCCAGCAGCCAGGGACGAGGGCAGGAGCAGTACTTC.

The rearrangement uses TRBV6-5 and TRBJ2-1; 7 bases line up with TRBD2. CDR3 length: 15 residues. CDR1 is MNHEY and CDR2 is SVGAGI in the germline V gene. The V gene end was trimmed by 5 bases and the J gene end by 3 bases; junction bases not matched to a gene: 7. The CDR3 protein is CASSPRGRNYNEQFF. The CDR3 bases are TGTGCCAGCAGTCCGCGGGGGAGAAACTACAATGAGCAGTTCTTC.

V gene TRBV18 combines with J gene TRBJ1-5; D may be TRBD1 (6 bases). Germline values: CDR1 KGHSH, CDR2 LQKENI. Trimming took 2 bases from V and 6 from J, leaving 11 bases between them. The CDR3 consists of 14 residues. CDR3 in DNA: TGTGCCAGCTCACCAAACAAGGGGGGTCAGCCCCAGCATTTT. Translation: CASSPNKGGQPQHF.

The CDR3 loop is CASSFRGTTEAFF. The CDR3 DNA follows: TGCGCCAGCAGCTTTCGCGGGACCACTGAAGCTTTCTTT. The chain carries TRBV5-1 and TRBJ1-1; possibly TRBD1 for D (5 bases). The V and J ends lost 2 bases and 4 bases respectively, with 9 bases between them. This CDR3 spans 13 amino acids. Germline-derived CDR1 and CDR2 are SGHRS and YFSETQ.

The rearrangement links TRBV3-1 to TRBJ2-5, with D possibly being TRBD1 (6 bases). The CDR3 extends over 13 amino acids. Germline values: CDR1 LGHDT, CDR2 YNNKEL (reference sequence). Trimming stripped 7 bases from V and 1 base from J, with 10 bases between. CDR3 in amino acids: CASKPGAQETQYF. CDR3 coding DNA: TGTGCCAGCAAGCCAGGGGCCCAAGAGACCCAGTACTTC.

The chain is built from TRBV10-3 and TRBJ1-5; weak D call: TRBD1 (5 bases). The ends were cut back, 1 base at V and 3 bases at J, with 16 bases in the middle. In germline, CDR1 is ENHRY, CDR2 SYGVKD. The CDR3 loop spans 17 amino acids. The CDR3 bases are TGTGCCATCAGTGAGTACGGGGAAGGGGCCCTCAATCAGCCCCAGCATTTT. Protein: CAISEYGEGALNQPQHF.